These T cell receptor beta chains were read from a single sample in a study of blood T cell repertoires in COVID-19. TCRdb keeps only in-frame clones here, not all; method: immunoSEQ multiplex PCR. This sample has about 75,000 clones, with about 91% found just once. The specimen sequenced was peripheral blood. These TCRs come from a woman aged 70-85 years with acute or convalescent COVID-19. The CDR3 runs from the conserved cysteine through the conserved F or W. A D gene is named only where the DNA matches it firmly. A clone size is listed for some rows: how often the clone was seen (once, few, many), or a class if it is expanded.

TGTGCCACCAGCAGAGATGGTCCTAGCGTGAACACCGGGGAGCTGTTTTTT,CATSRDGPSVNTGELFF,few,TRBV15,TRBJ2-2,-
TGTGCCTGGAGTGTAGAACAATCCTCCGAAGCTTTCTTT,CAWSVEQSSEAFF,-,TRBV30,TRBJ1-1,-
TGTGCCAGCAGCACACAGGGGGTGATCTCCTACGAGCAGTACTTC,CASSTQGVISYEQYF,-,TRBV3-1/TRBV3-2,TRBJ2-7,TRBD1
TGTGCCTGGGGGGGGAGCAACTATGGCTACACCTTC,CAWGGSNYGYTF,-,TRBV30,TRBJ1-2,-
TGCGCCAGCAGCCCCCGACAGGGGAACACTGAAGCTTTCTTT,CASSPRQGNTEAFF,-,TRBV5-1,TRBJ1-1,TRBD1
TGTGCCAGCAGGGAACAGGGGGCTAAGAGTCAGCCCCAGCATTTT,CASREQGAKSQPQHF,-,TRBV28,TRBJ1-5,TRBD1
TGTGCCAGCAGTTACTCCCGTGGAGTGCTTAACTATGGCTACACCTTC,CASSYSRGVLNYGYTF,once,TRBV6-2/TRBV6-3,TRBJ1-2,-
TGTGCCAGCAGCTTAGCCCCGCAGGGGATCGGAGGCTACACCTTC,CASSLAPQGIGGYTF,-,TRBV11-3,TRBJ1-2,-
TGTGCCAGCTCACACGGACAGGGGAACACTGAAGCTTTCTTT,CASSHGQGNTEAFF,-,TRBV18,TRBJ1-1,TRBD1
TGTGCCAGCAGCACCACTGAAGGCTACACCTTC,CASSTTEGYTF,once,TRBV28,TRBJ1-2,-
TGTGCCTGGAGTGTTGAGGAATATAGCAATCAGCCCCAGCATTTT,CAWSVEEYSNQPQHF,-,TRBV30,TRBJ1-5,-
TGTGCCAGCAGCCACAACCTAGCGGGGGGCTACAATGAGCAGTTCTTC,CASSHNLAGGYNEQFF,-,TRBV9,TRBJ2-1,TRBD2
TGTGCCAGCAGATTGACAGGAAACAATGAAAAACTGTTTTTT,CASRLTGNNEKLFF,-,TRBV6-5,TRBJ1-4,-
TGTGCCAGCAGCTCGGGAATACAAGAGACCCAGTACTTC,CASSSGIQETQYF,-,TRBV11-2,TRBJ2-5,-
TGCGCCAGCAGCACTGGACTAGCGGGAGCCGGGGAGCTGTTTTTT,CASSTGLAGAGELFF,-,TRBV5-1,TRBJ2-2,TRBD2
TGTGCCAGCAATAGGGGAGGGGTGGGCCAGCCCCAGCATTTT,CASNRGGVGQPQHF,-,TRBV28,TRBJ1-5,-
TGTGCCAGCAGTTTAAGGGGGGCAGGGGGATATTGGGATCAGCCCCAGCATTTT,CASSLRGAGGYWDQPQHF,-,TRBV27,TRBJ1-5,TRBD1
TGTGCCAGCAGCCAAGGGCAGGCTTCGAACACTGAAGCTTTCTTT,CASSQGQASNTEAFF,-,TRBV14,TRBJ1-1,-
TGTGCCAGCAGTTTAAGAGGCTCACCCCTCCACTTT,CASSLRGSPLHF,few,TRBV12-3/TRBV12-4,TRBJ1-6,-
TGTGCCAGCACCTTGGACAGGGTAGTCAATCAGCCCCAGCATTTT,CASTLDRVVNQPQHF,-,TRBV6-5,TRBJ1-5,TRBD1
TGTGCCAGCAGGCTAACTGGGGCCAACGTCCTGACTTTC,CASRLTGANVLTF,once,TRBV6-5,TRBJ2-6,-
TGTGCCAGCAGTTCAGGGATCCTTGGTGAGCAGTACTTC,CASSSGILGEQYF,-,TRBV28,TRBJ2-7,-
TGTGCCTGGAGTCTAGGGGCCCGACCACCCTACGAGCAGTACTTC,CAWSLGARPPYEQYF,few,TRBV30,TRBJ2-7,-
TGTGCCAGCAGCTCGAGGTCGACCATGAACACTGAAGCTTTCTTT,CASSSRSTMNTEAFF,-,TRBV7-2,TRBJ1-1,-
TGTGCCAGCAGTTACAGCAACACTGAAGCTTTCTTT,CASSYSNTEAFF,few,TRBV6-6,TRBJ1-1,-
TGTGCCAGCAGCCAAGAGGCTCGCGAGCAGTACTTC,CASSQEAREQYF,-,TRBV3-1/TRBV3-2,TRBJ2-7,-
TGTGCCAGCAGTAGGACAGGGGGGTCCCATGAGCAGTTCTTC,CASSRTGGSHEQFF,-,TRBV27,TRBJ2-1,TRBD1
TGTGCCAGCAGCCCGCAGCTGGTGGCAGGGGGCACTGAAGCTTTCTTT,CASSPQLVAGGTEAFF,-,TRBV9,TRBJ1-1,TRBD1
TGTGCCAGCACCTCCCTTGGCAGGGAGGAGGGTCAGCCCCAGCATTTT,CASTSLGREEGQPQHF,-,TRBV21-1,TRBJ1-5,-
TGTGCCAGCAGTACTAGTCGGCAGGGCTCAGGGGGAACTGAAGCTTTCTTT,CASSTSRQGSGGTEAFF,once,TRBV28,TRBJ1-1,TRBD1
TGTGCCAGCTCACCCGCAGGTTATAGCAATCAGCCCCAGCATTTT,CASSPAGYSNQPQHF,-,TRBV18,TRBJ1-5,-
TGTGCCAGCAGTTTACCCTCAGGAGGGAACTATGGCTACACCTTC,CASSLPSGGNYGYTF,-,TRBV28,TRBJ1-2,-
TGTGCCAGTAGTCCACAAGGGGACAGGGCTATATACGAGCAGTACTTC,CASSPQGDRAIYEQYF,-,TRBV19,TRBJ2-7,TRBD1
TGTGCCAGCAGCCCGGCGGGGAGAAGCACAGATACGCAGTATTTT,CASSPAGRSTDTQYF,-,TRBV5-4,TRBJ2-3,-
TGTGCCAGCAGTGATCAAGGGGCCAACTCCTATAATTCACCCCTCCACTTT,CASSDQGANSYNSPLHF,-,TRBV6-1,TRBJ1-6,-
TGTGCCAGCAGCCAGGGGACAGGGGACACTGAAGCTTTCTTT,CASSQGTGDTEAFF,-,TRBV3-1/TRBV3-2,TRBJ1-1,TRBD1
TGTGCCAGCAGCCAATCTACAGGGTTCAATCAGCCCCAGCATTTT,CASSQSTGFNQPQHF,few,TRBV3-1/TRBV3-2,TRBJ1-5,-
TGTGCCAGCCGAAGATTAGCTAGCAATCAGCCCCAGCATTTT,CASRRLASNQPQHF,few,TRBV27,TRBJ1-5,-
TGTGCCAGCAGCGCGGGACAGGGACTGGGGAACACTGAAGCTTTCTTT,CASSAGQGLGNTEAFF,-,TRBV9,TRBJ1-1,TRBD1
TGTGCCTGGACTCTTTCACGACGGGGGTTGCAAGCTTTCTTT,CAWTLSRRGLQAFF,-,TRBV30,TRBJ1-1,-
TGTGCCAGCATCCTCCCCGGGTCCTACACTGAAGCTTTCTTT,CASILPGSYTEAFF,-,TRBV28,TRBJ1-1,-
TGTGCCAGCAGTGGACAGCTGAACACCGGGGAGCTGTTTTTT,CASSGQLNTGELFF,-,TRBV2,TRBJ2-2,-